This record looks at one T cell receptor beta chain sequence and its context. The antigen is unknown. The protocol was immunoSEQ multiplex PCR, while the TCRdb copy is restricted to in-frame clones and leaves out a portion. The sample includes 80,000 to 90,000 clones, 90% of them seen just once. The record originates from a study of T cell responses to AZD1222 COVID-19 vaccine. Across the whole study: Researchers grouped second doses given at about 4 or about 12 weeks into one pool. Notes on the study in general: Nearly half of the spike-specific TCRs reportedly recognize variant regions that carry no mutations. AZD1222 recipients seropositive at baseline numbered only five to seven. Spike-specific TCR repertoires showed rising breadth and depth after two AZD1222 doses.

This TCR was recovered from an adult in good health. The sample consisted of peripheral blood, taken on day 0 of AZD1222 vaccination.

The CDR3 DNA follows: TGTGCCAGCAGCTTAAATTCCGCCGTGTCTGGTAGCGGTCAAGAGACCCAGTACTTC. Its translation: CASSLNSAVSGSGQETQYF. The chain links TRBV7-6 to TRBJ2-5, with D perhaps matching TRBD2 (6 bases). CDR3 size: 19 residues. V dropped 2 bases and J dropped 2 bases, with 24 bases sitting between them. Germline CDR1 SGHVS, CDR2 FNYEAQ.